This T cell receptor (beta chain) is from a study of shared clonotypes between healthy human individuals. Across the whole study: Each donor had three CD4 naive, three CD4 memory, two CD8 naive and one CD8 memory plate.

The V end lost 4 bases, the J end lost 3 bases, and 9 bases lay between the germline ends. This CDR3 spans 14 amino acids. Germline CDR1 KGHSH, CDR2 LQKENI. Profiling relied on immunoSEQ multiplex PCR, and the TCRdb table lists in-frame clones only, not all of them. The table includes around 600,000 clones, more than 95% detected once. The CD4+ fraction was divided into a CD45RA+ naive subset and a CD45RA-negative memory subset. The receptor's source is a woman aged 25 to 39 in good health. V and J are TRBV18 and TRBJ1-4, with a possible D match to TRBD1 (6 bases). Sequenced input: naive CD4+ T cells sorted from blood. As for subset: CD45RA+ positively selected. The CDR3 bases are TGTGCCAGCTCACTGCAGGGGTCTAATGAAAAACTGTTTTTT. Translating it yields CASSLQGSNEKLFF.